The sample holds a few counts of the clone carrying this TCR beta chain. The data were taken from a study of cytomegalovirus exposure and HLA in healthy donors. Everyone who donated was a healthy bone marrow donor. V lost 0 bases and J lost 3; bases outside the gene matches: 7. The CDR3 has 16 amino acids. CDR1 is SGDLS, CDR2 YYNGEE, per germline. The PCR employed 60 Vbeta primers together with 13 Jbeta primers. In the original workflow: Per a later analysis, the number of unique TCR beta chains was approximately 73 million, of which some 10 million were shared. Sequenced by immunoSEQ multiplex PCR; TCRdb stores in-frame clones only, minus some. The DNA was the basis for D and trimming; V, J and clone size are from that table. The profile shows around 210,000 clones, 78% of them singletons.

The clonotype was recovered from a boy aged 5-17 years in good health and CMV-seronegative. The specimen was PBMCs. This chain links TRBV9 with TRBJ2-7, with TRBD2 matching over 9 bases. CDR3 amino acids: CASSVVCGRVNYEQYF. The CDR3, as DNA: TGTGCCAGCAGCGTAGTTTGCGGGAGGGTTAACTACGAGCAGTACTTC.